A single T cell receptor (beta chain) is shown here with its context. Ten immunoSEQ deep assay plates were used to sequence unsorted PBMC DNA. Source study methods: In the immunoSEQ data, sequences were junction-only and lacked quality scores, so filtering differed. Data came from immunoSEQ multiplex PCR; TCRdb stores just in-frame clones and leaves some out. That table is the source of V, J and clone size, and D and trimming were worked out from the DNA. The top ten clones hold around 12% of a sample with around 530,000 clones, around three quarters of them seen once. The CDR3 loop spans 14 amino acids. The germline gives CDR1 SGHVS, CDR2 FQNEAQ. Between the trimmed V and J ends, which lost 5 bases and 4 bases, there was a span of 14 bases. This entry belongs to a study of shared clonotypes between healthy human individuals. Study at large: Three men and a couple of women, aged 18 to 49, were donors.

Extraction of genomic DNA in unsorted samples used approximately 84 million PBMCs. This TCR came from a woman aged 40 to 55 in good health. Some clones in this sample may be carry-over from other donors' samples. The sequenced material came from PBMCs. This chain links TRBV7-8 with TRBJ1-1; D unresolved. This CDR3 reads CASSPPSSRTEAFF. DNA for the CDR3: TGTGCCAGCAGCCCCCCGAGTTCGCGCACTGAAGCTTTCTTT.